The TCR beta chain described here comes from a study of blood T cell repertoires in COVID-19 (dated by TCRdb to the early 2020s). Regarding the study in general: Samples from collaborators originated in the United States, Italy and Spain and spanned both the acute and convalescent phases of COVID-19. The samples were drawn from the first 160 participants of the ongoing ImmuneRACE study and from 1,254 subjects provided by 6 global collaborators. Where available, HLA class I and class II types were taken from metadata supplied by the sample provider and were not determined by assay-based typing. A freely available public database, intended as a resource for researchers studying the immune response to SARS-CoV-2, is where the repertoires were released. Deeply sampled blood TCRbeta repertoires from subjects exposed to, actively infected with, or recovered from COVID-19 were included in the dataset. The material from the prospective study consisted of cDNA or gDNA derived from T cells, B-cell-depleted T cells, or PBMCs. Nearly every sample came with metadata listing a de-identified subject ID, COVID-19 status, age in years and sex. General findings and caveats noted by the study authors: The amount of clinical and demographic metadata varied by source and participant and was provided uncurated.

The CDR3 spans 15 residues, from the cysteine through the phenylalanine. Only CDR3 DNA is held: 45 bases, read in frame from base 1. V ends up 4 bases short and J 3 bases short, with an unmatched junction base count of 7. In the germline V gene, CDR1 corresponds to MNHEY and CDR2 to SVGAGI. A word on this clone: Its antigen remains unidentified. It has no much larger one-base neighbor in the sample; base qualities were not kept.

The collaborating institutions used their own protocols to collect whole blood in K2EDTA tubes. For TCRbeta analysis, collaborators shipped samples as frozen whole blood, isolated PBMCs, or DNA extracted from either of those sample types. TCRbeta CDR3 regions were amplified from genomic DNA by means of the immunoSEQ Assay, a bias-controlled multiplex PCR. Turning to the authors' computational methods: The number of nucleated cells in each sample was estimated by amplification of reference gene primers within the assay. Sequence reads were collapsed and filtered to measure the absolute abundance of every unique TCRbeta CDR3 rearrangement. For each sample, productive Simpson clonality was calculated by taking the square root of Simpson's diversity index across productive rearrangements. TCRdb carries this immuneACCESS record with in-frame sequences only. Its versions omit some clonotypes, under half of them owing to an unresolved V gene in the studies checked, with the rest unexplained. The D gene and trimming were derived from the DNA, and the V and J assignments and clone size from that table. This sample has around 130,000 clones in its table, and around 85% of those were observed once. The ten largest make up around 15% of the sample.

The sequencing sample was made of peripheral blood. This clonotype was sampled from a woman aged 45 to 65 with acute or convalescent COVID-19. The chain is made from TRBV6-5 and TRBJ1-2; TRBD1 agrees with 8 junctional bases. CDR3 sequence: CASSFLQGADYGYTF. The sequenced DNA is TGTGCCAGCAGTTTCCTTCAGGGGGCTGACTATGGCTACACCTTC.